This T cell receptor beta chain was observed in a study of T-cell reconstitution after alpha-beta-depleted transplantation in children. Study results and caveats: Surviving recipient T cells and intrathymic progenitors accounted for some patients' high TCRbeta diversity at day 60. It was newly produced T cells that mostly accounted for T-cell counts and diversity one year after transplant. Reportedly, roughly two months post-transplant, alpha-beta T cells arose from several hundred expanded graft clones.

Losses at the gene ends were 5 bases for V and 4 bases for J; bases not matched to a gene: 3. CDR1 and CDR2 (germline): LGHDT, YNNKEL (reference sequence). CDR3 size: 14 residues. Preparation of the TCRbeta library used unique molecular identifiers. TCRdb analysed the PCR reads with MiXCR anew, one entry per CDR3 protein. The table records about 78,000 distinct CDR3 sequences, roughly 13% of them present only once. This clonotype showed up many times. Its antigen is undetermined. The sequencing here drew on PBMCs, mostly from graft donor cells, taken 180 days after TCRalphabeta/CD19-depleted stem cell transplant. J is TRBJ2-5 and V is TRBV3-1, with 11 bases identical to TRBD1. The source of this sequence is a male patient between 2 and 10 years old who had a stem cell transplant for acute lymphoblastic leukemia, so the T cells may come from the graft donor. CDR3 nucleotides: TGTGCCAGCAGCTTCGGGACAGGGGGAGAGACCCAGTACTTC. Translation gives CASSFGTGGETQYF.